These 10 T cell receptor beta chains were sequenced from one sample in a study of T cell changes during pregnancy in multiple sclerosis. Produced via immunoSEQ multiplex PCR; TCRdb's table is partial and in-frame only. Of approximately 79,000 clones listed, over 85% were seen once; the top ten hold roughly 0.21%. The sample was CD4+ T cells from peripheral blood mononuclear cells, taken before pregnancy. These receptors came from a female donor with multiple sclerosis, enrolled in a pregnancy study.

The V gene is TRBV5-4, the J gene TRBJ2-7; 11 nucleotides line up with TRBD2. Germline CDR1 is SGHNT and CDR2 is YYREEE (reference sequence). The ends lost 4 bases at V and 0 bases at J; junction bases unmatched: 6. The CDR3 length is 16 residues. The CDR3 spells CASSPTSGSGSYEQYF. The CDR3 region has the DNA TGTGCCAGCAGCCCTACTAGCGGGAGTGGCTCCTACGAGCAGTACTTC.

The chain couples TRBV5-1 to TRBJ2-1, with 10 nucleotides matching TRBD2. Germline values: CDR1 SGHRS, CDR2 YFSETQ. The CDR3 totals 15 residues. V lost 1 base to trimming and J lost 14 bases; unmatched junction nucleotides: 12. CDR3 in amino acids: CASSLTSGEHRWEFF. The CDR3 nucleotides read TGCGCCAGCAGCTTGACTAGCGGGGAACACCGATGGGAGTTCTTC.

This chain's CDR3 is CASSFSRSYEQYF. CDR3 nucleotide sequence: TGTGCCAGCAGTTTTTCGCGATCCTACGAGCAGTACTTC. The genes are TRBV27 and TRBJ2-7; D remains ambiguous. CDR3 length: 13 residues. Trimming took 3 bases from V and 1 from J, leaving 7 bases between them. Germline CDR1 is MNHEY and CDR2 is SMNVEV (reference sequence).

The rearrangement uses TRBV29-1 and TRBJ1-2; D is perhaps TRBD1 (5 bases). V was clipped by 6 bases and J by 0 bases, with 11 bases between them. In germline, CDR1 is SQVTM, CDR2 ANQGSEA. The CDR3 loop spans 13 amino acids. Here the CDR3 reads CSVTEAANYGYTF. In DNA form, the CDR3 reads TGCAGCGTGACAGAGGCCGCTAACTATGGCTACACCTTC.

The V and J genes are TRBV7-9 and TRBJ1-1, with TRBD1 as a possible D gene (6 bases). Germline assignment: CDR1 SEHNR and CDR2 FQNEAQ (reference sequence). The V and J ends lost 5 bases and 9 bases respectively, with 19 bases between them. The length of the CDR3 is 14 residues. CDR3 DNA sequence: TGTGCCAGCAGCGAAACAACCAGGGGTTCTCAAGCTTTCTTT. It is translated as CASSETTRGSQAFF.

The rearrangement links TRBV6-1 to TRBJ2-3; D is possibly TRBD1 (5 bases). The CDR3 extends over 15 amino acids. Deletions cut 0 bases from V and 0 bases from J, with 7 bases between. CDR1 MNHNS and CDR2 SASEGT come from the germline V gene. CDR3 protein: CASSEAGHSTDTQYF. In nucleotides, the CDR3 is TGTGCCAGCAGTGAAGCCGGACATAGCACAGATACGCAGTATTTT.

This chain connects TRBV19 to TRBJ2-7, with D unclear. The CDR3 has 12 residues. Germline V gene data show CDR1 as LNHDA and CDR2 as SQIVND (reference sequence). Trimming cost V 5 bases and J 6 bases, with 11 bases left between them. CDR3 nucleotides: TGTGCCAGTAGTTCGACTTATTCCGAGCAGTACTTC. Its translation is CASSSTYSEQYF.

CDR3 residues: CASRARGMPEAFF. The CDR3 region has the DNA TGTGCCAGCAGAGCACGAGGTATGCCTGAAGCTTTCTTT. This chain joins TRBV11-3 and TRBJ1-1; the D is unclear. The V gene lost 6 bases and the J gene lost 6 bases, with 14 bases spanning the gap. In germline, CDR1 is SGHNT, CDR2 YENEEA. The CDR3 has 13 residues.

The chain couples TRBV27 to TRBJ1-6; possible D gene TRBD1, 5 bases. Trimming pared 10 bases from V and 10 bases from J, leaving 17 bases between. CDR3 length equals 13 residues. Germline assignment: CDR1 MNHEY and CDR2 SMNVEV (reference sequence). In DNA form, the CDR3 reads TGTGCCACCCCTTGGGGTAAGGGGTCACCCCTCCACTTT. Protein: CATPWGKGSPLHF.

The chain employs TRBV29-1 and TRBJ2-5, with 8 bases fitting TRBD1. Germline V gene sequence: CDR1 SQVTM, CDR2 ANQGSEA. The V segment lost 4 bases and the J segment 5 bases; nucleotides outside the gene matches: 15. The CDR3 spans 16 residues. In nucleotides, the CDR3 is TGCAGCGTTGGGGGGCTATGGACAGGGATAATGGAGACCCAGTACTTC. Amino acids: CSVGGLWTGIMETQYF.